The 11 T cell receptor beta chains below were found in one sample sequenced in a study of shared clonotypes between healthy human individuals. The repertoire was sequenced with immunoSEQ multiplex PCR; TCRdb's copy has only in-frame clones and lacks some. There are some 1.4 million clones in the sample; roughly 96% occur only once, and about 1% lies in the top ten. Sample: naive CD4+ T cells sorted from blood. Regarding subset: CD45RA+ positively selected. The receptor source for this set is a man aged 25-45 years in good health.

This rearrangement joins TRBV11-2 to TRBJ2-7; the D gene is possibly TRBD1 (6 bases). Germline V gene data show CDR1 as SGHAT and CDR2 as FQNNGV. The CDR3 is 16 amino acids. V lost 4 bases and J lost 5, with 21 bases in between. In DNA form, the CDR3 reads TGTGCCAGCAGCTCGGTAATACAGGGCTCCTTCCACGAGCAGTACTTC. It translates to CASSSVIQGSFHEQYF.

The V gene is TRBV7-9, the J gene TRBJ1-1; D is undetermined. Germline lookup yields CDR1 SEHNR and CDR2 FQNEAQ (reference sequence). The CDR3 has 13 amino acids. The germline V and J ends were trimmed by 0 bases and 11 bases, with 13 bases remaining between them. Written as DNA, the CDR3 is TGTGCCAGCAGCTTAGCGCAGTGGGAGTACGCTTTCTTT. Protein product: CASSLAQWEYAFF.

The V call is TRBV5-5, the J call TRBJ2-3; 9 positions agree with TRBD2. CDR1 and CDR2 from the germline V gene are SGHKS and YYEKEE (reference sequence). This CDR3 spans 16 amino acids. V lost 2 bases, J lost 3 bases, and 7 bases stayed unmatched. The CDR3 region is CASSFLVAGVTDTQYF. CDR3 nucleotide sequence: TGTGCCAGCAGCTTCTTGGTAGCGGGAGTTACAGATACGCAGTATTTT.

The chain uses TRBV19 and TRBJ1-5; D gene ambiguous. With 7 bases removed from V and 0 bases from J, the gap between germline ends came to 13 bases. This CDR3 has 15 residues. Germline assignment: CDR1 LNHDA and CDR2 SQIVND (reference sequence). CDR3 amino acids: CASTWTDYSNQPQHF. CDR3 bases: TGTGCCAGTACCTGGACGGATTATAGCAATCAGCCCCAGCATTTT.

This chain links TRBV29-1 with TRBJ1-1; D ambiguous. The CDR3 has 14 residues. CDR1 SQVTM and CDR2 ANQGSEA come from the germline V gene. Trimming shortened V by 1 base and J by 3 bases, and 12 bases separated the two germline ends. The CDR3 sequence: CSVEAPGRYTEAFF. CDR3 DNA sequence: TGCAGCGTTGAAGCCCCCGGCAGATACACTGAAGCTTTCTTT.

The chain combines TRBV4-1 with TRBJ2-3; 11 nucleotides agree with TRBD2. Germline CDR1 reads MGHRA; CDR2 reads YSYEKL. Trimming cost V 1 base and J 4 bases; bases outside gene matches: 16. There are 20 residues in the CDR3. CDR3 DNA: TGCGCCAGCAGCCAAGTGGGGGTACTAGCGGGAGAATTCCGGGCAGATACGCAGTATTTT. It codes for CASSQVGVLAGEFRADTQYF.

This sequence joins TRBV5-1 and TRBJ1-2; D is ambiguous. This CDR3 has 13 amino acids. V lost 5 bases, J lost 1 base, and 9 bases lay in between. CDR1 is SGHRS and CDR2 is YFSETQ in the germline V gene. CDR3 region: CASRRKDNYGYTF. In DNA form, the CDR3 reads TGCGCCAGCAGGAGGAAGGATAACTATGGCTACACCTTC.

A word on this clone: One junction end disagrees with the germline gene, perhaps due to a read error. The V call is TRBV19, the J call TRBJ2-7; the D gene is possibly TRBD1 (5 bases). Germline V gene sequence: CDR1 LNHDA, CDR2 SQIVND (reference sequence). The CDR3 length is 14 residues. DNA for the CDR3: TGTGCCAGTACTATAAGTAAAGGGGCCTACGAGCAGTACTTC. Its translation is CASTISKGAYEQYF.

The gene calls are TRBV6-5 and TRBJ2-5, with D possibly matching TRBD2 (5 bases). The ends were cut back, 2 bases at V and 6 bases at J, with 16 bases in the middle. This CDR3 spans 15 amino acids. Germline values: CDR1 MNHEY, CDR2 SVGAGI. In DNA form, the CDR3 reads TGTGCCAGCAGTTACAGCGACCTAGCTACGCAGACCCAGTACTTC. Translation gives CASSYSDLATQTQYF.

The rearrangement uses TRBV4-3 and TRBJ2-1; D is uncertain. Germline V gene lookup returns CDR1 LGHNA and CDR2 YSLEER. V lost 0 bases and J 4 bases, leaving 10 bases between the germline ends. The CDR3 is 15 amino acids. In DNA, the CDR3 is TGCGCCAGCAGCCAAGATCACGACACTTACAATGAGCAGTTCTTC. Its protein is CASSQDHDTYNEQFF.

V gene TRBV9 combines with J gene TRBJ1-1, with 8 positions matching TRBD1. With V trimmed by 0 bases and J by 0 bases, 4 bases remained unmatched. The CDR3 is made up of 16 amino acids. Germline loops: CDR1 SGDLS, CDR2 YYNGEE. Here the CDR3 reads CASSVGTGLMNTEAFF. In DNA, the CDR3 is TGTGCCAGCAGCGTAGGGACAGGGTTGATGAACACTGAAGCTTTCTTT.